This TCR beta chain emerged from a study of blood T cell repertoires in COVID-19. Study in general: PBMCs, B-cell-depleted T cells, or T cells were the source of the cDNA or gDNA that made up the material.

The germline V gene has CDR1 SEHNR and CDR2 FQNEAQ (reference sequence). This CDR3 region has 15 residues. The V and J ends lost 4 bases and 3 bases respectively, with 13 bases between them. Original data processing: Amplification of reference gene primers provided the estimated nucleated cell counts. The assay was immunoSEQ multiplex PCR, and TCRdb's table has in-frame clones only and misses some. That table supplies the V and J calls and clone size; D and trimming were determined from the DNA. The sample lists over 65,000 clones, around four fifths occurring once. The sample consisted of peripheral blood. This chain connects TRBV7-9 to TRBJ1-5; the D gene is possibly TRBD1 (6 bases). The clonotype originates from a man aged 60 to 69 with COVID-19, enrolled during active disease. The CDR3 protein is CASSSGVGANQPQHF. For the CDR3, the DNA is TGTGCCAGCAGCTCAGGCGTGGGGGCCAATCAGCCCCAGCATTTT.